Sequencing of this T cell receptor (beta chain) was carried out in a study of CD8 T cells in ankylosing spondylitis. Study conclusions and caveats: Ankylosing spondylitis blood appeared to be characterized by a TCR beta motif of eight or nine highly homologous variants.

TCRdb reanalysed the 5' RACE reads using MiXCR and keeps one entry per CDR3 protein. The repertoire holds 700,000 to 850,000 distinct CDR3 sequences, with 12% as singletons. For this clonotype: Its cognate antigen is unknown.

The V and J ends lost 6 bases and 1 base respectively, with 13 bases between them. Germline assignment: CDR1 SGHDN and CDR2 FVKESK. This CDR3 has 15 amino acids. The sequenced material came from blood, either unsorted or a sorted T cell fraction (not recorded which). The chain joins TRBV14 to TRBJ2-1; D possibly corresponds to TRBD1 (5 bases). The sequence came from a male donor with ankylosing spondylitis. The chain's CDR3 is CASSQQVLSYNEQFF. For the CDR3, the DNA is TGTGCCAGCAGTCAACAGGTTCTATCCTACAATGAGCAGTTCTTC. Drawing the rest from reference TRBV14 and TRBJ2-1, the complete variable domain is EAGVTQFPSHSVIEKGQTVTLRCDPISGHDNLYWYRRVMGKEIKFLLHFVKESKQDESGMPNNRFLAERTGGTYSTLKVQPAELEDSGVYFCASSQQVLSYNEQFFGPGTRLTVL.